Below, 4 T cell receptor beta chains from the same sample are listed, as sequenced in a study of T-cell memory formation after mild COVID-19. Using its own MiXCR run on the 5' RACE reads, TCRdb lists one record per CDR3 protein. The sample comprises around 100,000 distinct CDR3 sequences, about a fifth of which are singletons, and about two fifths rests with the top ten. Sequencing was performed on PBMCs or a T cell subset sorted from them (not recorded which). These TCRs come from a man between 18 and 29 years old who had mild COVID-19 (a few samples of this study predate the infection). Cell type and time point are not known.

The J gene is TRBJ1-1, the V gene TRBV2; D gene unclear. The CDR3 is made up of 11 amino acids. Trimming removed 0 bases at V and 9 bases at J, with 5 bases between. Germline V lookup: CDR1 SNHLY, CDR2 FYNNEI. CDR3 protein: CASSEARQAFF. The CDR3 DNA reads TGTGCCAGCAGTGAAGCGCGACAAGCTTTCTTT.

This clonotype was counted only a few times. The chain employs TRBV2 and TRBJ2-1; D is possibly TRBD2 (5 bases). Per germline, CDR1 SNHLY and CDR2 FYNNEI. This CDR3 has 15 residues. V lost 6 bases, J lost 0 bases, and 12 bases lay in between. The CDR3: CASSVDSSSYNEQFF. In nucleotides, the CDR3 is TGTGCCAGCAGCGTGGACTCGAGCTCCTACAATGAGCAGTTCTTC.

The chain combines TRBV6-6 with TRBJ2-2, with D perhaps matching TRBD2 (6 bases). This CDR3 spans 15 amino acids. Germline CDR1 and CDR2: MNHNY and SVGAGI (reference sequence). V lost 0 bases, J lost 4 bases, and 9 bases lay in between. CDR3 sequence (DNA): TGTGCCAGCAGTTACTCCGCGGGGCCCACCGGGGAGCTGTTTTTT. It encodes CASSYSAGPTGELFF.

The rearrangement joins TRBV5-5 to TRBJ2-5; D gene uncertain. The CDR3 covers 14 residues. Trimming removed 5 bases at V and 5 bases at J, with 16 bases between. CDR1 is SGHKS, CDR2 YYEKEE, per germline (reference sequence). The DNA of the CDR3 is TGTGCCAGCAGTCCTTCGGTGGCGACGGAGACCCAGTACTTC. Amino acids: CASSPSVATETQYF.